Only one count was recorded for the clone carrying this T cell receptor (beta chain). Its target is unknown. The data belong to a study of cytomegalovirus exposure and HLA in healthy donors. Vbeta (60) and Jbeta (13) primers were used in the PCR. Some clones are missing from TCRdb's copy, which holds only in-frame ones; the method was immunoSEQ multiplex PCR. The repertoire holds 110,000 or so clones, with 74% as singletons. Trimming took off 5 bases at V and 7 bases at J, with 14 bases between the two ends. Looked up from germline, CDR1 is SGHTA and CDR2 is FQGTGA. The CDR3 is 13 residues long. Study-level findings and limits: Within an earlier analysis, most TCR beta V segments proved productive either about 90% or about 30% of the time. Sequencing had likely introduced a cluster of highly shared sequence variants as an artifact. Researchers reportedly found TCR beta sequences accurately predicted most subjects' HLA-A and HLA-B alleles.

The chain carries TRBV7-3 and TRBJ1-2; D gene uncertain. Sequencing was carried out using PBMCs. This clonotype originated in a woman in her thirties or forties in good health and CMV-seropositive. CDR3 DNA sequence: TGTGCCAGCAGCCCTGGGGAGGGATCTGGCTACACCTTC. This translates into CASSPGEGSGYTF.